The clone carrying this T cell receptor (beta chain) was seen repeatedly, ten times or more. Its antigen is unknown. This sample is drawn from a study of T cells in Graves' hyperthyroidism and ophthalmopathy. Study background: Peripheral blood was drawn at first diagnosis, prior to all treatment.

Amplified TCR beta CDR3 regions came from RNA transcripts. The primer set for the first-round RT-PCR of the TCR CDR3 was HTBI. TCRdb processed the multiplex PCR reads anew with MiXCR; each CDR3 protein has one entry. The sample contains around 280,000 distinct CDR3 sequences, roughly 13% of which appear only once. Study results and limitations: In blood, most of the thyroid clonotypes expanded above 0.001 were also present.

The CDR3 totals 13 residues. Trimming removed 6 bases from V and 5 bases from J, with 12 bases in between. Calling Graves' hyperthyroidism stable meant ophthalmopathy did not progress within 18 months. Used for diagnoses were clinical symptoms, serum thyroxine and TRAb, thyroid ultrasound and orbital computed tomography. Material: blood. The V gene is TRBV12-3 or TRBV12-4, the J gene TRBJ2-3; D assignment may be TRBD1 or TRBD2 (5 bases each). The source of this sequence is a woman aged 40 to 55 with Graves' hyperthyroidism. Written as DNA, the CDR3 is TGTGCCAGCAGCTCCCAGGGACGAGATACGCAGTATTTT. Its translation: CASSSQGRDTQYF.